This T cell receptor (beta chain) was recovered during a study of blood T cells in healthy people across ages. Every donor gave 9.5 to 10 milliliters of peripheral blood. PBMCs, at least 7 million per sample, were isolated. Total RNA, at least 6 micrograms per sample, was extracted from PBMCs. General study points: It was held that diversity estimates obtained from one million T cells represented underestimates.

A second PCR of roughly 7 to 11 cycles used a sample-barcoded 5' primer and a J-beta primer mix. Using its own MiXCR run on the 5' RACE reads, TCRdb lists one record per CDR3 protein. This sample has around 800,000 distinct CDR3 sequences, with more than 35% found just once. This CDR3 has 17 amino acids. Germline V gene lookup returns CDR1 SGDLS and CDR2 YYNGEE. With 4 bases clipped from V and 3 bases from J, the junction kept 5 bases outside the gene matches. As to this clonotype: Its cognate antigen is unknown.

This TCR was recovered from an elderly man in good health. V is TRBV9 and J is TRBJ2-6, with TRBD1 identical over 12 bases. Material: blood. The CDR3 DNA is TGTGCCAGCAGCTCGGGACAGGGGGCGTATGGGGCCAACGTCCTGACTTTC. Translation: CASSSGQGAYGANVLTF.